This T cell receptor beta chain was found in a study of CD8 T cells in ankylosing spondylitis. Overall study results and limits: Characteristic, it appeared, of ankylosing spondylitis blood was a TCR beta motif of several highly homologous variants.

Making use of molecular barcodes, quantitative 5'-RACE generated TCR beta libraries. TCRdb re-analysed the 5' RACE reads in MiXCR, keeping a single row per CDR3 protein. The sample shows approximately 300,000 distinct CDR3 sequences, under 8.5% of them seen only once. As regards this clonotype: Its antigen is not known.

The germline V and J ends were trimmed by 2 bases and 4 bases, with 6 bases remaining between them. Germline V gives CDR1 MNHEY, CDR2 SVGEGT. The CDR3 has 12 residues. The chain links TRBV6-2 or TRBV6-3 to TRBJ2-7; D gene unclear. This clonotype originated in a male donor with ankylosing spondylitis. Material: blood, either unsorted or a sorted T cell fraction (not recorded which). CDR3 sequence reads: CASSYTSYEQYF. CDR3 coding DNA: TGTGCCAGCAGTTACACCTCTTACGAGCAGTACTTC.